This T cell receptor (beta chain) was sequenced during a study of T cells in tumors after PD-1 blockade. Study in general: Each patient got pembrolizumab 200 mg every 3 weeks or cemiplimab 350 mg every 2 weeks.

The assay was immunoSEQ multiplex PCR, and TCRdb's table has in-frame clones only and misses some. This table holds a few thousand clones, 50% to 70% found once. Study conclusions and caveats: Clonal replacement was seen across treatment, not between pre-treatment samples.

In germline, CDR1 is SNHLY, CDR2 FYNNEI. V lost 4 bases, J lost 7 bases, and 17 bases lay in between. CDR3 length: 15 amino acids. This clone was observed a single time. What it binds is not known. The genes are TRBV2 and TRBJ2-1; the D is unclear. The specimen comprised tumor tissue, sampled after anti-PD-1 treatment. This TCR was sampled from a human donor with basal cell carcinoma. CDR3 in DNA: TGTGCCAGCAGTGTTACTCAAACAAGGGAAAATGAGCAGTTCTTC. It encodes CASSVTQTRENEQFF.